In its sample, the clone carrying this T cell receptor beta chain was seen a few times. This record comes from a study of early T cells in non-severe SARS-CoV-2 infection. Study information: Alpha and beta chains were unpaired, from unsorted whole-blood bulk RNA.

Individual cDNA molecules each received unique molecular identifiers attached to them. TCRdb reprocessed the 5' RACE reads via MiXCR and lists one record per CDR3 protein. The sample has around 84,000 distinct CDR3 sequences, around 15% seen once. The CDR3 runs to 12 residues. Trimming cost V 6 bases and J 6 bases, with 9 bases left between them. This sequence originates from an adult who was a healthcare worker with PCR-confirmed SARS-CoV-2 infection or an uninfected control (not recorded which). The sample taken for sequencing was whole blood. The rearrangement joins TRBV12-3 or TRBV12-4 to TRBJ2-1; possible D gene TRBD1, 6 bases. The CDR3 is CASRSGVNEQFF. The CDR3 bases are TGTGCCAGCAGGTCAGGGGTCAATGAGCAGTTCTTC.